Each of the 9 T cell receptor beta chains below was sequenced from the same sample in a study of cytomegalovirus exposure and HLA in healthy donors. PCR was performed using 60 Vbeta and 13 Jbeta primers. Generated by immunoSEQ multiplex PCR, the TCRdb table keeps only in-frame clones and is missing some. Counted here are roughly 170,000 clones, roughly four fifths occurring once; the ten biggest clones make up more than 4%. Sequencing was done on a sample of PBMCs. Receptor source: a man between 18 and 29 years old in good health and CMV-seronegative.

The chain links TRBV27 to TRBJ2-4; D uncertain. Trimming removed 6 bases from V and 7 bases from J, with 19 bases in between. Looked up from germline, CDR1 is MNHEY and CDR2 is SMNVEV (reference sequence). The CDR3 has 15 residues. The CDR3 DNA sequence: TGTGCCAGCAGCAAAATTCTCCTCCCCCGGAACATTCAGTACTTC. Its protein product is CASSKILLPRNIQYF.

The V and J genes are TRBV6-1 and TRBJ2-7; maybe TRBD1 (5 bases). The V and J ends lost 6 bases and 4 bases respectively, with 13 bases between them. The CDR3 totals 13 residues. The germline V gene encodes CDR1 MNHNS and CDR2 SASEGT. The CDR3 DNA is TGTGCCAGCAGCCCAGGGTTACCGTACGAGCAGTACTTC. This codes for CASSPGLPYEQYF.

The CDR3 region has the DNA TGTGCCAGCAGCTTCAGGGGATCAGAGACCCAGTACTTC. Its translation is CASSFRGSETQYF. V is TRBV7-6 and J is TRBJ2-5, with D possibly TRBD1 on 6 matching bases. V lost 3 bases and J 4 bases, leaving 9 bases between the germline ends. Germline V lookup: CDR1 SGHVS, CDR2 FNYEAQ. The CDR3 sequence is 13 residues long.

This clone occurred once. The CDR3 nucleotides read TGCGCCAGCAGCTTGGGCCGACGGGAGGGAGCCAAAAACATTCAGTACTTC. As protein: CASSLGRREGAKNIQYF. The chain has TRBV5-1 and TRBJ2-4; 8 bases line up with TRBD2. Germline trimming cut 0 bases from V and 0 bases from J; bases unmatched to any gene: 5. The germline CDR1 and CDR2 sequences are SGHRS and YFSETQ. This CDR3 region has 17 residues. The full variable domain, with the rest looked up from reference TRBV5-1 and TRBJ2-4, is KAGVTQTPRYLIKTRGQQVTLSCSPISGHRSVSWYQQTPGQGLQFLFEYFSETQRNKGNFPGRFSGRQFSNSRSEMNVSTLELGDSALYLCASSLGRREGAKNIQYFGAGTRLSVL.

The CDR3 region is CASSPGGLAGHEQYF. In DNA, the CDR3 is TGCGCCAGCAGCCCGGGAGGACTAGCGGGACACGAGCAGTACTTC. The rearrangement links TRBV5-1 to TRBJ2-7; 12 nucleotides line up with TRBD2. The CDR3 runs 15 residues. Germline CDR1 reads SGHRS; CDR2 reads YFSETQ. V lost 4 bases, J lost 5 bases, and 7 bases stayed unmatched. The full variable domain, completed using reference TRBV5-1 and TRBJ2-7, is KAGVTQTPRYLIKTRGQQVTLSCSPISGHRSVSWYQQTPGQGLQFLFEYFSETQRNKGNFPGRFSGRQFSNSRSEMNVSTLELGDSALYLCASSPGGLAGHEQYFGPGTRLTVT.

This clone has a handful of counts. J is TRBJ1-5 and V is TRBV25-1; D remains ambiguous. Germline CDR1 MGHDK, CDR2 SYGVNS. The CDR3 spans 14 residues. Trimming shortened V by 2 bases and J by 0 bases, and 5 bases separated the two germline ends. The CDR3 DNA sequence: TGTGCCAGCAGTGAAGAGATTAGCAATCAGCCCCAGCATTTT. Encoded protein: CASSEEISNQPQHF.

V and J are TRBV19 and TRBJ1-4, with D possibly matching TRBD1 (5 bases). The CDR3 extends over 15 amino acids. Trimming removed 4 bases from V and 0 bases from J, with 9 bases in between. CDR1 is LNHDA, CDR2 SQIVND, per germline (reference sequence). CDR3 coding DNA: TGTGCCAGTAGTACAGGGCTCGCAACTAATGAAAAACTGTTTTTT. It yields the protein CASSTGLATNEKLFF.

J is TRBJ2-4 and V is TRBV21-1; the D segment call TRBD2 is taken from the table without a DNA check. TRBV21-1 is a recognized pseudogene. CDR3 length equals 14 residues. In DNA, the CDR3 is TGTGCCAGCAGCAAAGGGGGAAGAGGGAACATTCAGTACTTC. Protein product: CASSKGGRGNIQYF.

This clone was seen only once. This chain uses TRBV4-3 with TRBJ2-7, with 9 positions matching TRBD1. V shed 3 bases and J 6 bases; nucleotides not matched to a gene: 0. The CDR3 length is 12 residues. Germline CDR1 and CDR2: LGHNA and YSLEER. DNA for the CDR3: TGCGCCAGCAGCCAGACAGGGGGCGAGCAGTACTTC. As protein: CASSQTGGEQYF.